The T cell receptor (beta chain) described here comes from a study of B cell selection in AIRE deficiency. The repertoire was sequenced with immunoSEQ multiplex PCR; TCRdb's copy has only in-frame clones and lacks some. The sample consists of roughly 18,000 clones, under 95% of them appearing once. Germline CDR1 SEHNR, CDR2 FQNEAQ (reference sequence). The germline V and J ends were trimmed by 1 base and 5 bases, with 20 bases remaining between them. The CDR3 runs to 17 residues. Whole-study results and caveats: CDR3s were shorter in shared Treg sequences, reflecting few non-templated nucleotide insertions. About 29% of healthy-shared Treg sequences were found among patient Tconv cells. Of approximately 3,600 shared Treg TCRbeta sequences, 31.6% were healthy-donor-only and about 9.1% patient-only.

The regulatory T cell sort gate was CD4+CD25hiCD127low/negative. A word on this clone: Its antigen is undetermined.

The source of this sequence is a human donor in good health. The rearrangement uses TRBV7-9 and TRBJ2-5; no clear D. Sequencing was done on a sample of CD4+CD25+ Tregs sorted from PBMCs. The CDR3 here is CASSLEGLTYQRETQYF. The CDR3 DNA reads TGTGCCAGCAGCTTAGAAGGCCTCACGTACCAAAGGGAGACCCAGTACTTC.